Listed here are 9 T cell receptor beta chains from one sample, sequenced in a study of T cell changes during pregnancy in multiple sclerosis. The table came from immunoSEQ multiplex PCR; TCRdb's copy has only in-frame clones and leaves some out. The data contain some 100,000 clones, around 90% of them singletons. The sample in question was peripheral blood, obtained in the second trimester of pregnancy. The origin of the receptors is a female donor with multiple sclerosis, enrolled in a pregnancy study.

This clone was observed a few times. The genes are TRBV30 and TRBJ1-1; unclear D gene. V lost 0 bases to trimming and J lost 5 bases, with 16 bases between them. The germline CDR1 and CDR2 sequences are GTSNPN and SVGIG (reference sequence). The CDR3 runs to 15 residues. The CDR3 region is CAWSVGFDGKTEAFF. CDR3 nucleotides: TGTGCCTGGAGTGTAGGCTTTGACGGGAAGACTGAAGCTTTCTTT.

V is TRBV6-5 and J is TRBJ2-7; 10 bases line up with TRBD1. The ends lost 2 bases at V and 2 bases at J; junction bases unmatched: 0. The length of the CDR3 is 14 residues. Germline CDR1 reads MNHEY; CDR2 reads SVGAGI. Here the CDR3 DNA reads TGTGCCAGCAGTTACGGACAGGGGGCCTACGAGCAGTACTTC. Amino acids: CASSYGQGAYEQYF.

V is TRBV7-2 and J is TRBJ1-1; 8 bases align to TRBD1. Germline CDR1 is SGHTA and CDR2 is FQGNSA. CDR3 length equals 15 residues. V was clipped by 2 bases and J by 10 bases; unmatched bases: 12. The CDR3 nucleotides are TGTGCCAGCAGCTTATATTTTGGACAGGGAGGGTTAGCTTTCTTT. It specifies CASSLYFGQGGLAFF.

The CDR3 DNA reads as TGCGCCAGCAGCTTGAACAGCGGGGGGCAAGAGACCCAGTACTTC. The encoded protein is CASSLNSGGQETQYF. The V call is TRBV5-1, the J call TRBJ2-5, with 9 bases fitting TRBD2. After removal of 1 base from V and 2 bases from J, the junction contained 3 bases not matched to a gene. Per germline, CDR1 SGHRS and CDR2 YFSETQ. The CDR3 has 15 residues.

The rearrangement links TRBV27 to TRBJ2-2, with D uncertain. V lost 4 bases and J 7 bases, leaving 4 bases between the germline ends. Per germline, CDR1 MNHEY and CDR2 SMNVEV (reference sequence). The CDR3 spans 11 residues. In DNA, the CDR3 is TGTGCCAGCAGTTCCGGCGGGGAGCTGTTTTTT. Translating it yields CASSSGGELFF.

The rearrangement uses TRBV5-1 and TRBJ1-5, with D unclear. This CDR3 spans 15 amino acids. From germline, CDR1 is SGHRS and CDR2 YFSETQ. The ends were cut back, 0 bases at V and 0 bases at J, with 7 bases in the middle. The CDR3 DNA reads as TGCGCCAGCAGCTTGGCGGGTCATAGCAATCAGCCCCAGCATTTT. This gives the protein CASSLAGHSNQPQHF.

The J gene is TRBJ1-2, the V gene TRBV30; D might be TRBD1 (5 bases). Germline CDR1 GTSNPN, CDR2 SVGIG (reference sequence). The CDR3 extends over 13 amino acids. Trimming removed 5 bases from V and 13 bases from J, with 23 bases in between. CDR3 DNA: TGTGCCTGGGACCCAAACGACAGCCGCTTCGTCACCTTC. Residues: CAWDPNDSRFVTF. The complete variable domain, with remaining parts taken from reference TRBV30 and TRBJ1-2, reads SQTIHQWPATLVQPVGSPLSLECTVEGTSNPNLYWYRQAAGRGLQLLFYSVGIGQISSEVPQNLSASRPQDRQFILSSKKLLLSDSGFYLCAWDPNDSRFVTFGSGTRLTVV.

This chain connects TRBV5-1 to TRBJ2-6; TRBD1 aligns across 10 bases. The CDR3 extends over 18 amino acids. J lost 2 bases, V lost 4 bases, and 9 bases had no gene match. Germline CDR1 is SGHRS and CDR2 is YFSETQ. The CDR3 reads CASSRQPGQGTGANVLTF. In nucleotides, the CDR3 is TGCGCCAGCAGCCGGCAGCCGGGACAGGGGACTGGGGCCAACGTCCTGACTTTC.

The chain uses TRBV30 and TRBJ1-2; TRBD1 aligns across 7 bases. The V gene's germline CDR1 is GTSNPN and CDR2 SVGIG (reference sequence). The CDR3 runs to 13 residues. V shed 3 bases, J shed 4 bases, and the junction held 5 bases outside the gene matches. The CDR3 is CAWREGAVYGYTF. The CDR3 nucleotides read TGTGCCTGGAGGGAGGGGGCCGTCTATGGCTACACCTTC.